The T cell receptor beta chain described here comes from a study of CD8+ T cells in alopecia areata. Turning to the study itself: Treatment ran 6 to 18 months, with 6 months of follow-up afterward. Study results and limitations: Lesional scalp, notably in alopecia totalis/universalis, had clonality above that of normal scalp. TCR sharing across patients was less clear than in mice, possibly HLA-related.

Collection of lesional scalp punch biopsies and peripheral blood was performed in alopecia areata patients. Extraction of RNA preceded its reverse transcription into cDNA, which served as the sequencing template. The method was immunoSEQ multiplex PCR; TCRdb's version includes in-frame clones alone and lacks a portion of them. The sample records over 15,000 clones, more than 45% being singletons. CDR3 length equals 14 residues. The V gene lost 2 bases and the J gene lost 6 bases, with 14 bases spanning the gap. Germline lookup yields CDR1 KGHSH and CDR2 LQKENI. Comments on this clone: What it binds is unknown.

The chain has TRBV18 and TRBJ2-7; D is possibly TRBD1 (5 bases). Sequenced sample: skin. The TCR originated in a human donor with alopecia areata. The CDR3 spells CASSPEDSSLEQYF. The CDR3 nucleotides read TGTGCCAGCTCACCAGAAGACAGCTCTCTCGAGCAGTACTTC.